These 18 T cell receptor beta chains were all obtained from the same sample, sequenced in a study of glioma-infiltrating T cells. Using RNA template, CDR3s of TCR alpha and beta were amplified with iRepertoire arm-PCR. TCRdb redid the calling of the multiplex PCR reads with MiXCR, one entry per CDR3 protein. The table has tens of thousands of distinct CDR3 sequences, less than 30% seen once; the top ten hold around 7%. Sample: glioma tissue, nonneoplastic brain tissue, or PBMCs (not recorded which). The source of these receptors is a human donor with low-grade glioma or glioblastoma, undergoing nonglioma brain surgery, or in good health (not recorded which).

On this clonotype itself: Being one base from a much bigger clone, this may be a read error. The rearrangement joins TRBV12-3 or TRBV12-4 to TRBJ1-5; D call uncertain. V lost 5 bases and J 7 bases, leaving 12 bases between the germline ends. CDR3 size: 13 residues. The CDR3 region has the DNA TGTGCCAGCAGTCACGTGAGGGAGCAGCCCCAGCATTTT. Protein sequence: CASSHVREQPQHF.

There are many counts of this clonotype. This chain joins TRBV19 and TRBJ1-2; D gene unclear. Per the germline V gene, CDR1 is LNHDA and CDR2 is SQIVND (reference sequence). This CDR3 is 14 amino acids long. Trimming took off 0 bases at V and 8 bases at J, with 13 bases between the two ends. The CDR3: CASSIDGGIGGYTF. The CDR3 coding sequence is TGTGCCAGTAGTATAGATGGCGGGATCGGAGGCTACACCTTC.

This clonotype occurred a few times. The chain has TRBV10-3 and TRBJ1-1; 8 nucleotides match TRBD1. Germline-derived CDR1 and CDR2 are ENHRY and SYGVKD. The CDR3 runs 16 residues. V lost 4 bases, J lost 4 bases, and 11 bases stayed unmatched. CDR3: CAISAGQGGRVTEAFF. CDR3 DNA sequence: TGTGCCATCAGTGCCGGACAGGGAGGACGGGTCACTGAAGCTTTCTTT.

This clonotype was detected ten times or more. V usage is TRBV7-2 and J usage is TRBJ2-5, with 8 positions matching TRBD1. The ends lost 1 base at V and 5 bases at J; junction bases unmatched: 6. This CDR3 spans 15 amino acids. CDR1 is SGHTA and CDR2 is FQGNSA in the germline V gene. CDR3: CASSLEDRGTETQYF. The CDR3 DNA sequence: TGTGCCAGCAGCTTAGAAGACAGGGGAACGGAGACCCAGTACTTC.

The table lists this clonotype with a few counts. V is TRBV12-3 or TRBV12-4 and J is TRBJ2-7; TRBD1 matches 12 bases. The CDR3 length is 16 residues. Germline trimming cut 2 bases from V and 4 bases from J; bases unmatched to any gene: 6. The CDR3 DNA sequence: TGTGCCAGCAGTTTAAGGGGGACAGGGGGCGGTTACGAGCAGTACTTC. Its protein product is CASSLRGTGGGYEQYF.

This clonotype was picked up many times. This chain joins TRBV3-1 and TRBJ1-2; D might be TRBD1 (5 bases). The germline V and J ends were trimmed by 1 base and 4 bases, with 16 bases remaining between them. The CDR3 is 16 residues long. CDR1 is LGHDT and CDR2 is YNNKEL in the germline V gene (reference sequence). CDR3 sequence reads: CASSQGNEGLAYGYTF. The CDR3 DNA reads as TGTGCCAGCAGCCAAGGTAACGAGGGACTCGCCTATGGCTACACCTTC.

To note about this clonotype: A much larger clone is a single base away; this may be a read error. The chain links TRBV7-2 to TRBJ1-1; 7 bases agree with TRBD1. This CDR3 is built from 14 residues. From germline, CDR1 is SGHTA and CDR2 FQGNSA. V shed 9 bases and J 3 bases; nucleotides not matched to a gene: 10. CDR3 nucleotides: TGTGCCAGAAGTCTAAGACAGGGCGACACTGAAGCTTTCTTT. It yields the protein CARSLRQGDTEAFF.

The chain employs TRBV4-1 and TRBJ1-4; TRBD1 might be the D (5 bases). The V and J ends lost 1 base and 17 bases respectively, with 23 bases between them. The CDR3 extends over 15 amino acids. CDR1 is MGHRA, CDR2 YSYEKL, per germline. In DNA, the CDR3 is TGCGCCAGCAGCCAAGTGCAGGGCACTAATGAAAAATTTTTTTTT. It is translated as CASSQVQGTNEKFFF.

This clonotype has a count of ten or more. The chain joins TRBV11-2 to TRBJ1-2, with D possibly being TRBD1 (6 bases). Trimming took 5 bases from V and 4 from J, leaving 14 bases between them. Looked up from germline, CDR1 is SGHAT and CDR2 is FQNNGV. CDR3 length: 14 residues. As DNA, the CDR3 is TGTGCCAGCAGCGGCAACAGGGAGCCCTATGGCTACACCTTC. Translated, it gives CASSGNREPYGYTF.

This clonotype was seen more than once but under ten times. The chain is built from TRBV2 and TRBJ2-7; D is uncertain. CDR3 length: 11 amino acids. CDR1 is SNHLY and CDR2 is FYNNEI in the germline V gene. The V and J ends lost 5 bases and 4 bases respectively, with 6 bases between them. The CDR3: CASSPEYEQYF. The DNA of the CDR3 is TGTGCCAGCAGTCCCGAATACGAGCAGTACTTC.

V is TRBV7-9 and J is TRBJ2-3; D not resolved. Germline V gene lookup returns CDR1 SEHNR and CDR2 FQNEAQ (reference sequence). CDR3 size: 15 residues. Trimming took off 2 bases at V and 3 bases at J, with 12 bases between the two ends. The CDR3 DNA follows: TGTGCCAGCAGCTTAAATGTCATATCGACAGATACGCAGTATTTT. Its protein is CASSLNVISTDTQYF.

The sample holds many counts of this clonotype. The chain uses TRBV29-1 and TRBJ2-7, with 9 bases fitting TRBD1. CDR1 and CDR2 from the germline V gene are SQVTM and ANQGSEA. The CDR3 has 13 amino acids. Losses at the gene ends were 1 base for V and 3 bases for J; bases not matched to a gene: 1. In DNA form, the CDR3 reads TGCAGCGTTGAAGTGGGACAGGGCTACGAGCAGTACTTC. The encoded protein is CSVEVGQGYEQYF.

In regard to this clonotype: With a much larger clone just one base away, this may be a read error. The V and J genes are TRBV7-6 and TRBJ1-1; the D is unclear. This CDR3 contains 14 residues. Germline lookup yields CDR1 SGHVS and CDR2 FNYEAQ. The chain's CDR3 is CASSLVSVNTKAFF. The CDR3 DNA reads TGTGCCAGCAGCTTAGTTTCAGTGAACACTAAAGCTTTCTTT.

This chain links TRBV27 with TRBJ2-1, with 7 nucleotides matching TRBD1. Unmatched junction bases numbered 17, after V lost 11 bases and J lost 4 bases. The CDR3 runs to 16 residues. Germline V CDR1 and CDR2: MNHEY, SMNVEV (reference sequence). The CDR3 loop is CAGSRDRKRRYNEQFF. CDR3 DNA sequence: TGTGCCGGGAGTCGGGACAGAAAGCGGAGATACAATGAGCAGTTCTTC.

This clonotype was seen a few times. V and J are TRBV3-1 and TRBJ2-7, with 9 bases that match TRBD2. J gave up 0 bases and V 6 bases, and 6 bases lay outside the gene matches. Germline V gives CDR1 LGHDT, CDR2 YNNKEL (reference sequence). The CDR3 has 15 amino acids. The CDR3 DNA follows: TGTGCCAGCAGTAAGCGGGGGGCAAGCTCCTACGAGCAGTACTTC. Its translation: CASSKRGASSYEQYF.

This clonotype was observed at least ten times. This chain links TRBV2 with TRBJ1-5, with D uncertain. The V gene's germline CDR1 is SNHLY and CDR2 FYNNEI. The CDR3 contains 16 residues. V was clipped by 1 base and J by 0 bases, with 10 bases between them. As DNA, the CDR3 is TGTGCCAGCAGTGAAGAGGTACCTACTAGCAATCAGCCCCAGCATTTT. This sequence encodes CASSEEVPTSNQPQHF.

This clonotype has just a few counts. The CDR3 coding sequence is TGTGCCAGCAGCGTATCCGGGACTAGCATCACCTACGAGCAGTACTTC. It specifies CASSVSGTSITYEQYF. The chain is built from TRBV7-2 and TRBJ2-7; 9 bases map to TRBD2. After removal of 5 bases from V and 2 bases from J, the junction contained 10 bases not matched to a gene. In germline, CDR1 is SGHTA, CDR2 FQGNSA. The CDR3 length is 16 residues.

There are many counts of this clonotype. The chain uses TRBV5-1 and TRBJ1-1; D remains ambiguous. V was clipped by 4 bases and J by 8 bases, with 15 bases between them. Per germline, CDR1 SGHRS and CDR2 YFSETQ. The CDR3 is 13 amino acids. For the CDR3, the DNA is TGCGCCAGCAGCCTCGGTGTTACGGGAGAAGCTTTCTTT. It codes for CASSLGVTGEAFF.